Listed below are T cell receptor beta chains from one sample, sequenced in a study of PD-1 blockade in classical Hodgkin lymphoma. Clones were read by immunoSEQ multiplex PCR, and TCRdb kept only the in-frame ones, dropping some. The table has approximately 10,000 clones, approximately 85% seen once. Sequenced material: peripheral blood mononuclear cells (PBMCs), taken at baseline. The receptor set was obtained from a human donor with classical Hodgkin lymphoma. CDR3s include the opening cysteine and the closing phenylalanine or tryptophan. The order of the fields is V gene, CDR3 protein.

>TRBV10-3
CAISEQGGGYGYTF
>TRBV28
CASTTPGPNSYEQYF
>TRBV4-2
CASSQALAGAETQYF
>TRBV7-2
CASSRASSGGASGQYF
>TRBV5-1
CASSTGQSSYEQYF
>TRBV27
CASSLSVGGLLGNEQFF
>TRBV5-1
CASSIIAGGQYEQYF
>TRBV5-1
CASSLETSGVSYEQYF
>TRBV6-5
CASSGTLDEKLFF
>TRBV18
CASSPVRGNTEAFF
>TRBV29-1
CSVLPLRGKGPPGELFF
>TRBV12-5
CASGLEFPETQYF
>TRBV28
CATWPGPQGYTF
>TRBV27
CASSLSSQVLTYEQYF
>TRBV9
CASSYAGQGQETQYF
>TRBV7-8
CASSFSGQETQYF
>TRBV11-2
CASSLEGVNGYTF
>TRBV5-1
CASSPDAAEAFF
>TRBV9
CASSPDSGRDTQYF
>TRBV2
CASSSQGQYYGYTF
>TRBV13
CASSWGTDTNYGYTF
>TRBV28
CASSQPAVRSEVRGYNEQFF
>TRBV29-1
CSVERWVRSTYEQYF
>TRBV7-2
CASSLARTSTDTQYF
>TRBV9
CASSVRSGGAFTDTQYF
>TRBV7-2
CASSLESGDGYTF
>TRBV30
CAWSTGRLEGYTF
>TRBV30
CAWSPTGDEQYF
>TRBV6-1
CASSESGSNYGYTF
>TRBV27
CASSFAGLMASRSNTEAFF
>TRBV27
CASSSQGPNQPQHF
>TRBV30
CAWSPGLANEQYF
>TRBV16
CASSPSGWDTNYGYTF
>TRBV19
CASSLQGPNTEAFF
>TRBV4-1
CASRGSAGNTEAFF
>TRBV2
CASKSERGNYNEQFF
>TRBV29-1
CSAGREAGVWTGELFF
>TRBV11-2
CASSLDSPSHNEQFF
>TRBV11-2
CASSPRTGGNTEAFF
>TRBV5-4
CASSMRGVVDEQYF
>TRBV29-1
CSVSRDGYTF
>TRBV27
CASSLNRAEGGYTF
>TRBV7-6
CASSLAPGDGYTF
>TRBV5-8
CASSLDAGSPLHF
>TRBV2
CASSELAGVSGRSTDTQYF